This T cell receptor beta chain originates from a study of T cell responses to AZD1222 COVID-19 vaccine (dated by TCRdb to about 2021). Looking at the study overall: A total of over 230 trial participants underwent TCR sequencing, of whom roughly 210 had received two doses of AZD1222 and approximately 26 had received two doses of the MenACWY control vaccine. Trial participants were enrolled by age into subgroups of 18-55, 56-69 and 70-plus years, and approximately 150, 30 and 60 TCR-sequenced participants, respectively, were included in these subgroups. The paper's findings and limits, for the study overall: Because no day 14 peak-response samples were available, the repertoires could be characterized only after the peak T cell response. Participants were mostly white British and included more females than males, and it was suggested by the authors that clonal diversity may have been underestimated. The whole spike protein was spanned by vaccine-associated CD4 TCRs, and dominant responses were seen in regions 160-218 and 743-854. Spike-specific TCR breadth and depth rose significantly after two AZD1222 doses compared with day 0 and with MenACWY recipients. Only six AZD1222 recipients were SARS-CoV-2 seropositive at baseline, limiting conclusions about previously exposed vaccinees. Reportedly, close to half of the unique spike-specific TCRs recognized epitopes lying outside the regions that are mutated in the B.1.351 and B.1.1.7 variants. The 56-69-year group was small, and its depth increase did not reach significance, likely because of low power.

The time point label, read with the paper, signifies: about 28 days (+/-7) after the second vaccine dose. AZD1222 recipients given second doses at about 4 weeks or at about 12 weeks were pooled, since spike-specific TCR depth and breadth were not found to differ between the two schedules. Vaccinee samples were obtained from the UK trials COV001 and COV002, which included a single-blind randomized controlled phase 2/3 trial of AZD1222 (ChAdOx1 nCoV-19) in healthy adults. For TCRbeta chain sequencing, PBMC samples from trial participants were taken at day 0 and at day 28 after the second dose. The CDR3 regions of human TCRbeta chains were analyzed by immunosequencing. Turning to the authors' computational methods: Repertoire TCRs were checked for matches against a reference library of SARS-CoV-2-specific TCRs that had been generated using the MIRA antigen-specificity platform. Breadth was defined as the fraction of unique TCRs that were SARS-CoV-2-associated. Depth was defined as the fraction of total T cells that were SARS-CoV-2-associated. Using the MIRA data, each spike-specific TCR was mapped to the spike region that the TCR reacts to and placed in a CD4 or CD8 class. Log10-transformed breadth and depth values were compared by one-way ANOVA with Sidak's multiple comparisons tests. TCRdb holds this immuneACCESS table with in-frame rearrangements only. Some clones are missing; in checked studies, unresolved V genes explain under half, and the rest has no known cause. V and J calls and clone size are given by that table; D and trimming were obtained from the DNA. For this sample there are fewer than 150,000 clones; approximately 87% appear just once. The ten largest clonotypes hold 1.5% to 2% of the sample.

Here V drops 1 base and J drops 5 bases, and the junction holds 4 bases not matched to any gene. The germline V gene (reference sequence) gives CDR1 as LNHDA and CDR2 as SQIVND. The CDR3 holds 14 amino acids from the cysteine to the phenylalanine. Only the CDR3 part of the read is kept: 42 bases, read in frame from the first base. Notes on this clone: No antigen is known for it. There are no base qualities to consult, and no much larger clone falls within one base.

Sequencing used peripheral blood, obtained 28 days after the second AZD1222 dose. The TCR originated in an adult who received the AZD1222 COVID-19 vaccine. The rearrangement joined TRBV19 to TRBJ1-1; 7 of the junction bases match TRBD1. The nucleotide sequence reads TGTGCCAGTAGTATAGGACAGGGAAGGACTGAAGCTTTCTTT. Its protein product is CASSIGQGRTEAFF.